What follows is one T cell receptor beta chain and its context. This sample includes further DNA sequences coding for the same CDR3. Trimming removed 1 base from V and 2 bases from J, with 9 bases in between. Germline-derived CDR1 and CDR2 are SGHRS and YFSETQ. This CDR3 has 14 residues. The data were produced by immunoSEQ multiplex PCR, yet TCRdb's version contains in-frame clones alone and is incomplete. The repertoire holds some 2.3 million clones, more than 80% seen once, with 0.39% in the top ten. These data belong to a study of shared clonotypes between healthy human individuals. V gene TRBV5-1 combines with J gene TRBJ1-1, with D unclear. The sequencing sample was made of naive CD4+ T cells from PBMCs. Subset defined: CD45RA+ positively selected. The receptor comes from a man younger than 30 in good health. Some clones in this sample may be carry-over from other donors' samples. The CDR3 bases are TGCGCCAGCAGCTTGAGGACGGGTAACACTGAAGCTTTCTTT. It translates to CASSLRTGNTEAFF.